The sequence of this T cell receptor beta chain was determined in a study of cytomegalovirus exposure and HLA in healthy donors (dated by TCRdb to the late 2010s). As for the study more broadly: According to a later analysis, the roughly 120 validation repertoires were produced on the same platform as the approximately 620 repertoires of the first cohort. The study aimed to test whether signatures of past pathogen exposure could be identified by cataloging public T cell receptors. Besides the first cohort of hundreds of subjects, a separate validation cohort made up of over 95 different subjects was used. The study combined high-throughput TCR immunosequencing, statistical association of individual TCRs with disease status, and machine learning to predict cytomegalovirus infection status.

Per the germline V gene (reference sequence), MNHEY is the CDR1 and SMNVEV is the CDR2. The CDR3 has 16 amino acids, counting the end cysteine and phenylalanine. Just the 48-base CDR3 DNA is kept, in frame starting at base 1. Trimming at the junction amounts to 2 bases on V and 3 bases on J, and the germline ends lie 17 bases apart. The library came from the immunoSEQ multiplex PCR assay. Processing in the source paper ran as follows. To diagnose cytomegalovirus status from the catalog of TCR beta chain sequences, a statistical classification framework was built. TCRdb provides this immuneACCESS table in a form limited to in-frame rearrangements. Some clones are lacking; in checked studies, under half of them reflect an unresolved V gene, and why the rest are absent is not known. The DNA gave D and trimming, while V, J and clone size come from that table. This sample is represented by about 150,000 clones; 85% to 90% of them were singletons. Around 3.2% of the sample goes to the ten largest clones.

General study outcomes and caveats: Most TCR sequences were seen in very few donors, while some public TCRs were found in many individuals. In the study, some 180 TCR beta chains were listed as associated with cytomegalovirus. A later analysis had no HLA typing for the validation cohort, so co-occurrence there was scored across all 130 or so repertoires. The authors suggested that the approach could potentially be generalized to other disease states and immunological phenotypes. In vitro tests confirmed that a few of the cytomegalovirus-associated TCR beta chains recognize cytomegalovirus antigens. The classifier was reported to diagnose cytomegalovirus status with high specificity and sensitivity in both the original and validation cohorts. In a later analysis, TCRs clustered in the first cohort were found to also tend to co-occur in the approximately 120 validation repertoires, with over 90% of cluster scores above 0.

Donors formed part of the validation cohort, which comprised about 120 subjects and was distinct from the first cohort of several hundred subjects. About this clone: No cognate antigen has been identified for it. No base-level quality is on record; no much larger clone is a single base apart.

The sequence derives from a woman aged 18-29 years in good health and CMV-seropositive. The chain couples TRBV27 to TRBJ2-7; a tentative D call is TRBD2 (6 bases match). The sample was PBMCs. The sequence in DNA is TGTGCCAGCAGTTTAATTGGGGGGATGAACCGCTACGAGCAGTACTTC. Its protein is CASSLIGGMNRYEQYF.